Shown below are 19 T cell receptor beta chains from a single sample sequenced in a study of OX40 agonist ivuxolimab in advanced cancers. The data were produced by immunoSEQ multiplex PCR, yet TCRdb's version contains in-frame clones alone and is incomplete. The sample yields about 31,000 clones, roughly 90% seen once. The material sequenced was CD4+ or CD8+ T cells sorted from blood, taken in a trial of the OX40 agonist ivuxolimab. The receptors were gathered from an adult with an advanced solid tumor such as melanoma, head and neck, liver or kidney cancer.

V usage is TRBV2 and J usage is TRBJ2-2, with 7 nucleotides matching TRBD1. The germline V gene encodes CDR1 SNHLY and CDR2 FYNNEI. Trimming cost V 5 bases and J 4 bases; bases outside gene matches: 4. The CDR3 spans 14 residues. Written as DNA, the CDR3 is TGTGCCAGCAGTACAGGGGATCTCACCGGGGAGCTGTTTTTT. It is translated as CASSTGDLTGELFF.

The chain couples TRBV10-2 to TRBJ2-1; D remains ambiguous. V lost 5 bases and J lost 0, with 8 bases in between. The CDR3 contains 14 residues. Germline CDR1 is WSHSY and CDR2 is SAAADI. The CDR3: CASSHGSSYNEQFF. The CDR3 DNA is TGCGCCAGCAGTCACGGAAGCTCCTACAATGAGCAGTTCTTC.

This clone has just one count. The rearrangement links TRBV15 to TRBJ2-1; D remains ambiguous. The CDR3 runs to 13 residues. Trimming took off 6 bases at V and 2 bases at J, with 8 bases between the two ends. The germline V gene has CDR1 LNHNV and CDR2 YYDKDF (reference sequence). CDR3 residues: CATRDVTYNEQFF. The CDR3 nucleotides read TGTGCCACCAGGGACGTTACCTACAATGAGCAGTTCTTC.

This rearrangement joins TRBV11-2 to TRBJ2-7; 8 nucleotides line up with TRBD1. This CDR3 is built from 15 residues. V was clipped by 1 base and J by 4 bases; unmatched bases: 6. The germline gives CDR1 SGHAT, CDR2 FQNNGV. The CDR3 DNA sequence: TGTGCCAGCAGCTTAGGGCAGGGGGCTTCGTACGAGCAGTACTTC. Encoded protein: CASSLGQGASYEQYF.

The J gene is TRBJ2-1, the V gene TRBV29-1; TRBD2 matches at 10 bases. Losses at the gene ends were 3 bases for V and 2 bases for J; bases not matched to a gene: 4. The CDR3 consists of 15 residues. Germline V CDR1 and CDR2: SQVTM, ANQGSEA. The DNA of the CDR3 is TGCAGCGTTGAGGCTAGCGGGAGTACCTACAATGAGCAGTTCTTC. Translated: CSVEASGSTYNEQFF.

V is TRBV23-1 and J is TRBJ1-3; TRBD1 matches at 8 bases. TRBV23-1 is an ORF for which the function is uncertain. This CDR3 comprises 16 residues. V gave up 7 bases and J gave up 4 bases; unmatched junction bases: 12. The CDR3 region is CASTNLDRVLGNTIYF. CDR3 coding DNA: TGCGCCAGCACCAACCTGGACAGGGTTTTAGGAAACACCATATATTTT.

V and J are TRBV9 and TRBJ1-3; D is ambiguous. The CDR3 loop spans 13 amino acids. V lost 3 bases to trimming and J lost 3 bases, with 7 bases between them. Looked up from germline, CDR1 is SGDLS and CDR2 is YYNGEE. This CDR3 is CASSGIGGNTIYF. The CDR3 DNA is TGTGCCAGCAGCGGGATAGGTGGAAACACCATATATTTT.

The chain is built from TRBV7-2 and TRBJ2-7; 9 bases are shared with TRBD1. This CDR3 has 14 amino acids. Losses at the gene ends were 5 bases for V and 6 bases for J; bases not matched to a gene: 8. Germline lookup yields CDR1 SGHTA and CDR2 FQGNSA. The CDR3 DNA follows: TGTGCCAGCAGCAGCCGGGACAGGGTTGGCGAGCAGTACTTC. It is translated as CASSSRDRVGEQYF.

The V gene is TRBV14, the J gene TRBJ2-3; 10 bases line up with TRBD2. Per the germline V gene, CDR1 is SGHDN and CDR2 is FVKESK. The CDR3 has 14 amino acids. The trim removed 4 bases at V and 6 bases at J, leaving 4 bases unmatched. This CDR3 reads CASSPGLASDTQYF. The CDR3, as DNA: TGTGCCAGCAGCCCGGGACTAGCGTCGGATACGCAGTATTTT.

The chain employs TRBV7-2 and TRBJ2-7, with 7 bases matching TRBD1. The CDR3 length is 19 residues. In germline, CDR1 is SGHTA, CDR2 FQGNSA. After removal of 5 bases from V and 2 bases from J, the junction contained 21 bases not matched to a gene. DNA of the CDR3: TGTGCCAGCAGCGTACAAGACATCGACAGGACAGGAGACCCCTACGAGCAGTACTTC. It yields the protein CASSVQDIDRTGDPYEQYF.

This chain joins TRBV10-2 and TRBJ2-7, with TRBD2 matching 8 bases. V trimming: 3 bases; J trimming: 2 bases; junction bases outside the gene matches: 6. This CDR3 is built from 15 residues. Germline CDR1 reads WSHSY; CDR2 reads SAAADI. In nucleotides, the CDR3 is TGCGCCAGCAGTGACCCGGGACTAGGGACCTACGAGCAGTACTTC. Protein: CASSDPGLGTYEQYF.

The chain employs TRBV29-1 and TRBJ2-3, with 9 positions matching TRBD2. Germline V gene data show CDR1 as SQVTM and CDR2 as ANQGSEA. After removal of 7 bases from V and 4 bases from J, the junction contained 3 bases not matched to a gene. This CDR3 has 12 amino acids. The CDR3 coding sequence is TGCAGCGAGGCGGGAGGGGCAGATACGCAGTATTTT. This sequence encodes CSEAGGADTQYF.

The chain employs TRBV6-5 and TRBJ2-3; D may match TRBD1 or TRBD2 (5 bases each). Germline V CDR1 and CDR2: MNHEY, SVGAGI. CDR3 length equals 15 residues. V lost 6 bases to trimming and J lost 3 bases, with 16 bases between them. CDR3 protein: CASSRLGGMTDTQYF. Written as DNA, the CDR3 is TGTGCCAGCAGCCGCCTTGGGGGAATGACAGATACGCAGTATTTT.

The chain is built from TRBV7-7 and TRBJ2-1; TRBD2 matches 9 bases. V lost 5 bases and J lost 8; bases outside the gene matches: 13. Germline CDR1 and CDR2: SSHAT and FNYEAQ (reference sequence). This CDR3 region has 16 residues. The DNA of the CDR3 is TGTGCCAGCAGCCCCGGGGGGGCGGGAGGGTGGTATGAGCAGTTCTTC. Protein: CASSPGGAGGWYEQFF.

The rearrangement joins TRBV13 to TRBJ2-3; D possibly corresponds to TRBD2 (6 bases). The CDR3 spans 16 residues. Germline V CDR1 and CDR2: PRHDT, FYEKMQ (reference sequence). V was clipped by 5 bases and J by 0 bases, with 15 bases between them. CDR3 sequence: CASSPIAASSTDTQYF. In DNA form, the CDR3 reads TGTGCCAGCAGCCCCATAGCGGCTTCTAGCACAGATACGCAGTATTTT. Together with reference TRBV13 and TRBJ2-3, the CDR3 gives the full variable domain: AAGVIQSPRHLIKEKRETATLKCYPIPRHDTVYWYQQGPGQDPQFLISFYEKMQSDKGSIPDRFSAQQFSDYHSELNMSSLELGDSALYFCASSPIAASSTDTQYFGPGTRLTVL.

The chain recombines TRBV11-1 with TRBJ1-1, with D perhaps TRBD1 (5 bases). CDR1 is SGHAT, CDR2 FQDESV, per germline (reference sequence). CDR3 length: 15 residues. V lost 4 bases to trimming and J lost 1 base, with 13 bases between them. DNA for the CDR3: TGTGCCAGCAGCTCCTTCGAAAGGGGGAACACTGAAGCTTTCTTT. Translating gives CASSSFERGNTEAFF.

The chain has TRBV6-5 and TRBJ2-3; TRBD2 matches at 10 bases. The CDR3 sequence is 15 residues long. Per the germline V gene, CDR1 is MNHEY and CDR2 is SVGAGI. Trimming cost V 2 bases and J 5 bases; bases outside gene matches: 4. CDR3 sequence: CASSYEAGGGDTQYF. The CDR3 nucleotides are TGTGCCAGCAGTTACGAAGCGGGAGGGGGAGATACGCAGTATTTT.

CDR3 coding DNA: TGTGCCAGTAGTGTGGACCAAGGAACGAACACTGAAGCTTTCTTT. This encodes CASSVDQGTNTEAFF. The V and J genes are TRBV19 and TRBJ1-1; D is unclear. Germline CDR1 reads LNHDA; CDR2 reads SQIVND (reference sequence). This CDR3 comprises 15 residues. Trimming left V 5 bases short and J 1 base short, with 14 bases between.

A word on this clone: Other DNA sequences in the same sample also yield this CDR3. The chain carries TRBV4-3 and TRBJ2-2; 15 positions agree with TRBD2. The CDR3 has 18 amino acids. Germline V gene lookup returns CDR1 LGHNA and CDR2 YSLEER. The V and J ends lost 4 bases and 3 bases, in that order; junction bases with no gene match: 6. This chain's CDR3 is CASSPGLAGGPDTGELFF. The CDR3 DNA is TGCGCCAGCAGCCCCGGACTAGCGGGAGGGCCTGACACCGGGGAGCTGTTTTTT.